This T cell receptor beta chain is from a study of blood T cell repertoires in COVID-19. Turning to the study itself: Spain, Italy and the United States supplied samples that represented acute and convalescent COVID-19. From T cells, B-cell-depleted T cells, or PBMCs came the material, which was cDNA or gDNA.

Study processing details: Reference gene primer amplification in the assay estimated nucleated cell counts. Only in-frame clones appear in the TCRdb table, and some are missing; sequencing was by immunoSEQ multiplex PCR. D and trimming come from the DNA, and the V and J calls and clone size come from that table. The repertoire holds around 300,000 clones, with around 86% as singletons. This TCR was recovered from a woman aged 25 to 39 with active or convalescent COVID-19. Sequencing was carried out using peripheral blood.

CDR3 nucleotide sequence: TGCGCCAGCAGCGAACAGGGTGATGAGCAGTTCTTC. Its protein product is CASSEQGDEQFF. The V call is TRBV5-1, the J call TRBJ2-1, with D perhaps TRBD1 (6 bases). The V end was cut by 4 bases, the J end by 8 bases, with 10 bases between. Germline V lookup: CDR1 SGHRS, CDR2 YFSETQ. This CDR3 is 12 amino acids long.